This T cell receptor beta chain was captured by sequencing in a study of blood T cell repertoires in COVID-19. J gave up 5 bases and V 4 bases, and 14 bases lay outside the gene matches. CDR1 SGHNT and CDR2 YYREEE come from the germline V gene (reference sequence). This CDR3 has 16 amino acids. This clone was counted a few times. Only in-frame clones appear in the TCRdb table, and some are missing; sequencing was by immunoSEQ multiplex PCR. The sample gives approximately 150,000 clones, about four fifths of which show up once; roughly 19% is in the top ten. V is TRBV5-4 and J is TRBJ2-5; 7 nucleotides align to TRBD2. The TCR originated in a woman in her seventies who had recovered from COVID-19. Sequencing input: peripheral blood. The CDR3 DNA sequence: TGTGCCAGCAGCCTGACGGGCGGGAGTGGTAGGGAGACCCAGTACTTC. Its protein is CASSLTGGSGRETQYF.